This is a list of T cell receptor beta chains from one sample in a study of blood T cells in healthy people across ages. TCRdb reanalysed the 5' RACE reads using MiXCR and keeps one entry per CDR3 protein. The table shows about 690,000 distinct CDR3 sequences, with roughly 43% occurring only once. Input material: blood. The origin of the receptors is a man at least 80 years old in good health. Both conserved end residues are part of each CDR3.

V	J	CDR3
TRBV14	TRBJ1-1	CASSQISTEAFF
TRBV20-1	TRBJ2-7	CSATPTGGGFSQYF
TRBV20-1	TRBJ2-4	CSAVEEAKNIQYF
TRBV29-1	TRBJ1-2	CSGRFDPSPTQNGYTF
TRBV7-8	.	CASSLGAQGANYEQYF
TRBV10-3	TRBJ2-7	CAISEAESGRYEQYF
TRBV6-2/TRBV6-3	.	CACRDDFRKTQYF
TRBV9	TRBJ2-2	CASSFGGTNTGELFF
TRBV4-3	TRBJ2-3	CASSQVPRDTQYF
TRBV10-3	TRBJ2-4	CAISEEGRGPKNIQYF
TRBV9	TRBJ2-7	CASSVETGGGEQYF
TRBV7-2	TRBJ2-1	CASSPTTPTYNEQFF
TRBV27	TRBJ2-5	CASSLTRDRRGTQYF
TRBV25-1	TRBJ1-5	CASSVIGSNQPQHF
TRBV7-2	TRBJ1-5	CASSGTGMNGVSNQPQHF
TRBV4-1	TRBJ2-1	CASSPSGLRIGEQFF
TRBV7-2	TRBJ1-4	CASSLEANAGKLFF
TRBV14	TRBJ1-2	CASGLGSYGYTF
TRBV6-2/TRBV6-3	TRBJ2-7	CASSSQPDEQYF
TRBV7-9	TRBJ2-6	CASSPTGQGTGANVPTF
TRBV5-4	TRBJ2-1	CASSLSEEQFF
TRBV5-5	TRBJ2-5	CASSPWVLQETQYF
TRBV7-3	TRBJ2-3	CASSLTAGTSTDTQYF
TRBV7-9	TRBJ2-1	CASSPRRQGKNGQFF
TRBV20-1	TRBJ2-5	CSARTGGRGETQYF
TRBV5-1	TRBJ2-1	CAGSLTGGPNEQFF
TRBV6-2/TRBV6-3	TRBJ2-5	CASSYSEGGEETQYF
TRBV6-2/TRBV6-3	TRBJ2-4	CASSYVSGSGLAKNIQYF
TRBV14	TRBJ2-1	CASSPRLPGLAGPSYNEQFF
TRBV6-2/TRBV6-3	TRBJ2-3	CASSYGAIMAVTDTQYF
TRBV11-2	TRBJ2-6	CASSYDRDGANVLTF
TRBV7-9	TRBJ2-5	CASSLFPDNQETQYF
TRBV29-1	TRBJ2-7	CSVGGGTSYEQYF
TRBV18	TRBJ2-5	CASSPVGTGGVETQYF
TRBV30	TRBJ1-4	CAWSVGGSANEKLFF
TRBV6-2/TRBV6-3	.	CASSRGLALGETQYF
TRBV5-1	TRBJ2-5	CASSLTSGSFYNEQYF